This entry concerns a single TCR beta chain. TCRdb's table, derived via immunoSEQ multiplex PCR, lists solely in-frame clones and lacks some. The repertoire holds about 51,000 clones, with 80% as singletons. The sample originates from a study of control samples from healthy donors and cancer patients. Trimming shortened V by 10 bases and J by 3 bases, and 19 bases separated the two germline ends. The CDR3 has 14 residues. Germline lookup yields CDR1 MDHEN and CDR2 SYDVKM. The specimen sequenced was blood. The receptor's source is an older man in good health. V usage is TRBV28 and J usage is TRBJ2-7, with TRBD2 as a possible D gene (6 bases). DNA of the CDR3: TGTGCCACCTCCCGGGGGTCCTTCCTCTACGAGCAGTACTTC. This translates into CATSRGSFLYEQYF.